The next 8 T cell receptor beta chains were all read from a single sample in a study of blood T cell repertoires in COVID-19. Clones were sequenced by immunoSEQ multiplex PCR, and TCRdb holds only the in-frame ones, with some missing. This table has 100,000 to 130,000 clones, approximately 81% appearing once. Sequencing used peripheral blood. The receptors come from a human donor in a cohort sampled during active COVID-19.

The chain couples TRBV12-3 or TRBV12-4 to TRBJ2-4; perhaps TRBD2 as D (6 bases). The ends were cut back, 7 bases at V and 6 bases at J, with 10 bases in the middle. This CDR3 has 12 residues. CDR3 amino acids: CASTSGVNIQYF. The CDR3 DNA reads TGTGCCAGCACCTCGGGGGTAAACATTCAGTACTTC.

The V call is TRBV4-3, the J call TRBJ2-1; D gene uncertain. Germline CDR1 and CDR2: LGHNA and YSLEER. Trimming cost V 4 bases and J 7 bases, with 14 bases left between them. This CDR3 is built from 14 residues. DNA for the CDR3: TGCGCCAGCAGCCTCAGTGGTGCAGGAAATGAGCAGTTCTTC. Its translation: CASSLSGAGNEQFF.

This chain uses TRBV15 with TRBJ2-3; no reliable D call. V lost 0 bases, J lost 5 bases, and 9 bases lay in between. This CDR3 region has 14 residues. CDR1 and CDR2 from the germline V gene are LNHNV and YYDKDF (reference sequence). The CDR3 sequence: CATSRDLPRDTQYF. The DNA of the CDR3 is TGTGCCACCAGCAGAGATCTCCCCCGAGATACGCAGTATTTT.

This chain connects TRBV6-5 to TRBJ1-1, with D possibly matching TRBD1 (5 bases). CDR3 size: 12 residues. CDR1 is MNHEY and CDR2 is SVGAGI in the germline V gene. CDR3 protein: CDTEGPGTEAFF. CDR3 sequence (DNA): TGTGATACGGAGGGGCCGGGCACTGAAGCTTTCTTT.

This chain joins TRBV5-1 and TRBJ2-3, with TRBD2 identical over 8 bases. The germline CDR1 and CDR2 sequences are SGHRS and YFSETQ. This CDR3 is built from 17 residues. The trim removed 2 bases at V and 2 bases at J, leaving 10 bases unmatched. The DNA for the CDR3 is TGCGCCAGCAGCTTCACACCCAGCGGGAGAAACACAGATACGCAGTATTTT. It specifies CASSFTPSGRNTDTQYF. The full variable domain, its missing parts supplied by reference TRBV5-1 and TRBJ2-3, is KAGVTQTPRYLIKTRGQQVTLSCSPISGHRSVSWYQQTPGQGLQFLFEYFSETQRNKGNFPGRFSGRQFSNSRSEMNVSTLELGDSALYLCASSFTPSGRNTDTQYFGPGTRLTVL.

The chain recombines TRBV12-3 or TRBV12-4 with TRBJ2-2, with D unresolved. The CDR3 sequence is 13 residues long. Deletions cut 6 bases from V and 7 bases from J, with 12 bases between. The DNA for the CDR3 is TGTGCCAGCAGGAACTCCCAGGACGGGGAGCTGTTTTTT. Protein: CASRNSQDGELFF.

This clone has just one count. V is TRBV24-1 and J is TRBJ2-2; 10 bases are a match to TRBD2. CDR3 length equals 16 residues. Trimming cost V 4 bases and J 6 bases; bases outside gene matches: 7. Germline CDR1 and CDR2: KGHDR and SFDVKD. The CDR3: CATSDPSGSGSGELFF. Written as DNA, the CDR3 is TGTGCCACCAGTGACCCTAGCGGGAGTGGCTCCGGGGAGCTGTTTTTT.

In its sample, this clone was seen a few times. The genes are TRBV5-1 and TRBJ2-7; 10 nucleotides match TRBD1. The CDR3 sequence is 14 residues long. Trimming at V came to 6 bases and at J to 6 bases, leaving 9 bases not matched to a gene. Germline CDR1 SGHRS, CDR2 YFSETQ. CDR3 coding DNA: TGCGCCAGCAACCGGTTGGACAGGGGGAGCGAGCAGTACTTC. It specifies CASNRLDRGSEQYF.